These 31 T cell receptor beta chains originate from one sample sequenced in a study of OX40 agonist ivuxolimab in advanced cancers. The protocol used for the library was the immunoSEQ multiplex PCR assay. TCRdb took this table from immuneACCESS and kept in-frame rearrangements with V and J called. Such tables lack part of the clones; where checked against another copy, unresolved V genes explain under half of the gap, and the rest is unexplained. In all, the sample holds some 87,000 clones, and about nine tenths of those were seen once. About 1.6% of the sample belongs to the ten largest clones. The material sequenced was CD4+ or CD8+ T cells sorted from blood, taken in a trial of the OX40 agonist ivuxolimab. Every receptor here comes from an adult with an advanced solid tumor such as melanoma, head and neck, liver or kidney cancer.

This sequence joins TRBV6-6 and TRBJ2-1; 7 nucleotides align to TRBD1. J lost 4 bases, V lost 11 bases, and 17 bases had no gene match. The CDR3 loop spans 16 amino acids. CDR1 is MNHNY and CDR2 is SVGAGI in the germline V gene (reference sequence). This chain's CDR3 is CAHRGERGRRYNEQFF. The CDR3 nucleotides are TGTGCCCACAGGGGTGAGCGAGGAAGAAGGTACAATGAGCAGTTCTTC.

V gene TRBV10-3 combines with J gene TRBJ2-3, with 9 bases matching TRBD2. The CDR3 is 15 amino acids. V was clipped by 10 bases and J by 3 bases; unmatched bases: 11. CDR1 is ENHRY and CDR2 is SYGVKD in the germline V gene. DNA of the CDR3: TGTGCCACCACCTCAGCGGGAGGACAGACAGATACGCAGTATTTT. Encoded protein: CATTSAGGQTDTQYF.

The J gene is TRBJ2-6, the V gene TRBV12-5; possibly TRBD2 for D (6 bases). V was clipped by 0 bases and J by 14 bases, with 17 bases between them. CDR1 and CDR2 from the germline V gene are LGHNT and FRNRAP. The CDR3 is 15 amino acids. For the CDR3, the DNA is TGTGCTAGTGGTTTGGTACCCTCGCGGGGCCAACTCCTGACTTTC. This gives the protein CASGLVPSRGQLLTF.

The chain uses TRBV7-9 and TRBJ2-7; D not resolved. CDR1 is SEHNR and CDR2 is FQNEAQ in the germline V gene (reference sequence). V lost 4 bases, J lost 5 bases, and 15 bases lay in between. This CDR3 is built from 14 residues. The CDR3 region is CASSSGLRVHEQYF. CDR3 bases: TGTGCCAGCAGCTCCGGGCTAAGGGTCCACGAGCAGTACTTC.

The rearrangement links TRBV5-1 to TRBJ2-3; 10 positions agree with TRBD1. J lost 1 base, V lost 0 bases, and 2 bases had no gene match. Per germline, CDR1 SGHRS and CDR2 YFSETQ. The CDR3 covers 16 residues. CDR3 sequence: CASSLAGTGGTDTQYF. In DNA, the CDR3 is TGCGCCAGCAGCTTGGCCGGGACAGGGGGCACAGATACGCAGTATTTT.

The chain carries TRBV11-2 and TRBJ2-2; TRBD2 is a possible D gene (7 bases). V was pared by 1 base and J by 0 bases, with 18 bases between. CDR1 and CDR2 (germline): SGHAT, FQNNGV. The CDR3 length is 19 residues. CDR3 in amino acids: CASSLVAGARSSNTGELFF. The CDR3 DNA is TGTGCCAGCAGCTTAGTTGCGGGGGCTAGATCATCGAACACCGGGGAGCTGTTTTTT.

This sequence joins TRBV11-2 and TRBJ2-5; D unresolved. The ends were cut back, 5 bases at V and 7 bases at J, with 14 bases in the middle. Germline values: CDR1 SGHAT, CDR2 FQNNGV. The CDR3 consists of 13 residues. CDR3 loop: CASSPPFRWTQYF. The CDR3 DNA is TGTGCCAGCAGCCCGCCGTTTAGGTGGACCCAGTACTTC.

This clone is a singleton in its sample. The rearrangement links TRBV5-3 to TRBJ2-5, with D possibly TRBD2 on 6 matching bases. TRBV5-3 is flagged as an ORF with uncertain function. This CDR3 region has 13 residues. V was shortened by 2 bases and J by 5 bases, with 10 bases between the two germline ends. This chain's CDR3 is CARSFRGRETQYF. The CDR3 DNA follows: TGTGCCAGAAGCTTTCGGGGGAGGGAGACCCAGTACTTC.

The CDR3 nucleotides read TGTGCCAGCAGCCACGATCTGGGGGTGGGTGGCTACACCTTC. Amino acid sequence: CASSHDLGVGGYTF. The chain has TRBV27 and TRBJ1-2, with a possible D match to TRBD1 (5 bases). The CDR3 runs to 14 residues. V was shortened by 6 bases and J by 7 bases, with 18 bases between the two germline ends. The V gene's germline CDR1 is MNHEY and CDR2 SMNVEV (reference sequence).

The chain couples TRBV6-6 to TRBJ2-5; TRBD1 might be the D (6 bases). This CDR3 comprises 13 residues. V dropped 0 bases and J dropped 4 bases, with 6 bases sitting between them. Germline V CDR1 and CDR2: MNHNY, SVGAGI (reference sequence). The CDR3 DNA follows: TGTGCCAGCAGTTACTCCAGGGGAGAGACCCAGTACTTC. This translates into CASSYSRGETQYF.

V and J are TRBV12-5 and TRBJ1-2, with 8 bases identical to TRBD1. CDR3 size: 15 residues. Germline V gene sequence: CDR1 LGHNT, CDR2 FRNRAP. The V and J ends lost 4 bases and 8 bases, in that order; junction bases with no gene match: 12. The CDR3 bases are TGTGCTAGTGGTTACCACCCCCCAGGGGGCGACGGCTACACCTTC. Protein product: CASGYHPPGGDGYTF.

J is TRBJ2-1 and V is TRBV10-3, with TRBD1 identical over 9 bases. The V segment lost 8 bases and the J segment 4 bases; nucleotides outside the gene matches: 3. The CDR3 is 13 amino acids. CDR1 and CDR2 from the germline V gene are ENHRY and SYGVKD. The DNA of the CDR3 is TGTGCCATCCGGGACAGGGTTTACAATGAGCAGTTCTTC. As protein: CAIRDRVYNEQFF.

The chain links TRBV11-3 to TRBJ2-2; D gene unclear. Trimming took off 5 bases at V and 4 bases at J, with 11 bases between the two ends. CDR1 is SGHNT, CDR2 YENEEA, per germline. This CDR3 contains 14 residues. CDR3 in DNA: TGTGCCAGCAGCGCTCGGGTTTCCACCGGGGAGCTGTTTTTT. Translating it yields CASSARVSTGELFF.

The CDR3 loop reads CATRGGGETQYF. CDR3 bases: TGTGCCACCAGAGGGGGCGGGGAGACCCAGTACTTC. The chain has TRBV10-3 and TRBJ2-5; 7 bases align to TRBD1. This CDR3 has 12 residues. The germline V gene has CDR1 ENHRY and CDR2 SYGVKD. The ends lost 10 bases at V and 5 bases at J; junction bases unmatched: 7.

The chain joins TRBV21-1 to TRBJ2-7. TRBV21-1 represents a pseudogene. The CDR3 runs to 15 residues. The chain's CDR3 is CASSALKGLSSLGYF. DNA of the CDR3: TGTGCCAGCAGCGCCCTTAAAGGGTTGTCTTCCCTCGGGTACTTC.

The CDR3 DNA is TGTGCCAGCCTGCGGGGCCATGCGAGCTCCTACAATGAGCAGTTCTTC. It encodes CASLRGHASSYNEQFF. The chain employs TRBV5-6 and TRBJ2-1, with D possibly matching TRBD2 (6 bases). V gave up 7 bases and J gave up 0 bases, with 17 bases separating them. The CDR3 covers 16 residues. Germline V gene sequence: CDR1 SGHDT, CDR2 YYEEEE.

This sequence joins TRBV9 and TRBJ1-2; D not certain. This CDR3 is built from 15 residues. Germline V gene lookup returns CDR1 SGDLS and CDR2 YYNGEE. Trimming left V 3 bases short and J 4 bases short, with 16 bases between. The CDR3 region is CASSALVGWGYGYTF. CDR3 in DNA: TGTGCCAGCAGCGCCCTTGTCGGGTGGGGCTATGGCTACACCTTC. The full variable domain, rest sourced from reference TRBV9 and TRBJ1-2, is DSGVTQTPKHLITATGQRVTLRCSPRSGDLSVYWYQQSLDQGLQFLIQYYNGEERAKGNILERFSAQQFPDLHSELNLSSLELGDSALYFCASSALVGWGYGYTFGSGTRLTVV.

The V and J genes are TRBV4-1 and TRBJ2-3, with 13 bases lining up with TRBD2. The CDR3 runs 18 residues. Germline CDR1 and CDR2: MGHRA and YSYEKL. With V trimmed by 4 bases and J by 0 bases, 7 bases remained unmatched. The CDR3 here is CASSPGLAGRKSTDTQYF. CDR3 bases: TGCGCCAGCAGCCCGGGACTAGCGGGACGAAAGAGCACAGATACGCAGTATTTT.

This clone is a singleton in its sample. This rearrangement joins TRBV6-4 to TRBJ1-4; D is unresolved. CDR3 length: 14 residues. V lost 3 bases, J lost 4 bases, and 9 bases lay in between. Germline V lookup: CDR1 MRHNA, CDR2 SNTAGT. The CDR3 bases are TGTGCCAGCAGTGAGTCACCGTTTAATGAAAAACTGTTTTTT. The encoded protein is CASSESPFNEKLFF.

This chain connects TRBV6-5 to TRBJ2-3; D perhaps matches TRBD1 (6 bases). V shed 2 bases and J shed 2 bases, with 11 bases lying between them. This CDR3 is 15 amino acids long. Germline lookup yields CDR1 MNHEY and CDR2 SVGAGI. CDR3: CASSYPTGYTDTQYF. Written as DNA, the CDR3 is TGTGCCAGCAGTTACCCTACAGGGTACACAGATACGCAGTATTTT.

This clone was observed a single time. The chain links TRBV4-3 to TRBJ2-3; 7 bases align to TRBD2. The CDR3 is 19 amino acids. The trim removed 0 bases at V and 1 base at J, leaving 13 bases unmatched. Germline V lookup: CDR1 LGHNA, CDR2 YSLEER. The CDR3 coding sequence is TGCGCCAGCAGCCAAGAGGGGCATCGGGCTAGCGGCGGCACAGATACGCAGTATTTT. It yields the protein CASSQEGHRASGGTDTQYF.

This chain links TRBV11-2 with TRBJ1-1, with a tentative D call TRBD1 (5 bases). The CDR3 contains 15 residues. Germline CDR1 reads SGHAT; CDR2 reads FQNNGV. V was pared by 3 bases and J by 1 base, with 12 bases between. The chain's CDR3 is CASSFSSQGNTEAFF. CDR3 in DNA: TGTGCCAGCAGCTTCTCATCCCAGGGGAACACTGAAGCTTTCTTT. Full variable domain (outside the CDR3, taken from reference TRBV11-2 and TRBJ1-1): EAGVAQSPRYKIIEKRQSVAFWCNPISGHATLYWYQQILGQGPKLLIQFQNNGVVDDSQLPKDRFSAERLKGVDSTLKIQPAKLEDSAVYLCASSFSSQGNTEAFFGQGTRLTVV.

V is TRBV7-2 and J is TRBJ2-6; 11 bases line up with TRBD1. CDR1 is SGHTA, CDR2 FQGNSA, per germline. CDR3 size: 17 residues. V lost 5 bases and J lost 2; bases outside the gene matches: 5. The CDR3 sequence is CASSPGQGEPGANVLTF. In nucleotides, the CDR3 is TGTGCCAGCAGCCCGGGACAGGGGGAACCTGGGGCCAACGTCCTGACTTTC.

The rearrangement uses TRBV11-2 and TRBJ1-1, with D perhaps matching TRBD1 (6 bases). Per germline, CDR1 SGHAT and CDR2 FQNNGV. The V end lost 6 bases, the J end lost 1 base, and 9 bases lay between the germline ends. The CDR3 runs 13 residues. Here the CDR3 DNA reads TGTGCCAGCAGTTGGACAGCGAACACTGAAGCTTTCTTT. It codes for CASSWTANTEAFF.

The chain recombines TRBV18 with TRBJ2-1; 9 positions match TRBD2. The CDR3 runs to 15 residues. Per germline, CDR1 KGHSH and CDR2 LQKENI. V shed 8 bases, J shed 3 bases, and the junction held 8 bases outside the gene matches. The CDR3 bases are TGTGCCAGCGCCCCCGGGACTAGCAGCTACAATGAGCAGTTCTTC. It translates to CASAPGTSSYNEQFF.

This clone was seen a few times. The J gene is TRBJ2-7, the V gene TRBV7-2; perhaps TRBD2 as D (5 bases). CDR1 is SGHTA, CDR2 FQGNSA, per germline. The CDR3 runs to 12 residues. V was shortened by 6 bases and J by 5 bases, with 11 bases between the two germline ends. For the CDR3, the DNA is TGTGCCAGCAGACTAGTGGGCGACGAGCAGTACTTC. This translates into CASRLVGDEQYF.

The chain uses TRBV11-3 and TRBJ2-1, with TRBD1 matching 9 bases. The CDR3 spans 15 residues. Germline trimming cut 5 bases from V and 2 bases from J; bases unmatched to any gene: 4. Germline assignment: CDR1 SGHNT and CDR2 YENEEA. In DNA form, the CDR3 reads TGTGCCAGCAGCCCGCGGACAGGGGCCTACAATGAGCAGTTCTTC. Its protein product is CASSPRTGAYNEQFF.

The chain links TRBV2 to TRBJ2-2; 11 bases are shared with TRBD1. This CDR3 contains 16 residues. Germline CDR1 is SNHLY and CDR2 is FYNNEI. Losses at the gene ends were 4 bases for V and 2 bases for J; bases not matched to a gene: 3. The CDR3 DNA is TGTGCCAGCAGTGGGACAGGGGGCGTAAACACCGGGGAGCTGTTTTTT. As protein: CASSGTGGVNTGELFF.

The chain has TRBV25-1 and TRBJ2-5, with TRBD2 matching 9 bases. Per the germline V gene, CDR1 is MGHDK and CDR2 is SYGVNS. The CDR3 extends over 14 amino acids. V was clipped by 10 bases and J by 4 bases; unmatched bases: 10. The CDR3 DNA reads TGTGCCACATCTCTAGCGGGACCCCCAGAGACCCAGTACTTC. It codes for CATSLAGPPETQYF.

The gene calls are TRBV28 and TRBJ1-1; TRBD1 might be the D (5 bases). V lost 2 bases, J lost 7 bases, and 14 bases lay in between. Germline loops: CDR1 MDHEN, CDR2 SYDVKM. The CDR3 contains 14 residues. CDR3 nucleotide sequence: TGTGCCAGCAGTTTACCATCCCGCGGGGGTGAAGCTTTCTTT. Residues: CASSLPSRGGEAFF. Full variable domain (rest looked up from reference TRBV28 and TRBJ1-1): DVKVTQSSRYLVKRTGEKVFLECVQDMDHENMFWYRQDPGLGLRLIYFSYDVKMKEKGDIPEGYSVSREKKERFSLILESASTNQTSMYLCASSLPSRGGEAFFGQGTRLTVV.

The gene calls are TRBV5-1 and TRBJ2-3; 11 bases line up with TRBD2. This CDR3 comprises 20 residues. J gave up 1 base and V 2 bases, and 15 bases lay outside the gene matches. In germline, CDR1 is SGHRS, CDR2 YFSETQ. In DNA form, the CDR3 reads TGCGCCAGCAGCTTTGAGACCCTTAGCGGGAGGGCCGGGGGCACAGATACGCAGTATTTT. Residues: CASSFETLSGRAGGTDTQYF.